The source of this TCR beta chain is a study of blood T cell repertoires in COVID-19. The CDR3 covers 14 residues. CDR1 SNHLY and CDR2 FYNNEI come from the germline V gene. V was cut by 5 bases and J by 3 bases, with 14 bases left in between. Repertoires were generated with immunoSEQ multiplex PCR, while TCRdb's copy carries only in-frame clones and drops some. The sample lists 35,000 to 40,000 clones, around 80% seen once, with more than 35% in the top ten. V is TRBV2 and J is TRBJ2-7, with a weak D call TRBD2 (6 bases). The TCR comes from a man older than 75 with active or convalescent COVID-19. The specimen was peripheral blood. CDR3 amino acids: CASSLAHKVYEQYF. Here the CDR3 DNA reads TGTGCCAGCAGTCTAGCGCATAAGGTCTACGAGCAGTACTTC.